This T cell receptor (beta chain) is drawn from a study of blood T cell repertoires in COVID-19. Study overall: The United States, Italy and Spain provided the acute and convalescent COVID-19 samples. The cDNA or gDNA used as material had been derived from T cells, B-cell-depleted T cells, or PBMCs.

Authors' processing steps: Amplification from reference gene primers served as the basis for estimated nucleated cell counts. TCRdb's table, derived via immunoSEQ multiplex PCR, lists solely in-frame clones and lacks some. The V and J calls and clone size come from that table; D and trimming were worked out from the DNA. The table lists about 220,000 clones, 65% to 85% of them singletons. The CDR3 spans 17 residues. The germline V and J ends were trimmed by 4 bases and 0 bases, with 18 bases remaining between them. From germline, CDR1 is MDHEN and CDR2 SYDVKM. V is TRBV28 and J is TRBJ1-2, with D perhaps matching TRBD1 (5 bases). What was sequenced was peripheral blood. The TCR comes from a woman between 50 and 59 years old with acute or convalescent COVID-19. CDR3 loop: CASSWDGGSRSNYGYTF. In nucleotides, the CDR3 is TGTGCCAGCAGTTGGGATGGGGGGTCCCGCTCTAACTATGGCTACACCTTC.